This entry concerns a single T cell receptor (beta chain). The germline V gene has CDR1 SGHKS and CDR2 YYEKEE (reference sequence). With 0 bases removed from V and 3 bases from J, the gap between germline ends came to 7 bases. The CDR3 extends over 13 amino acids. The source of the sample is a study of blood T cells in healthy people across ages. The second PCR ran about 6 to 11 cycles with a sample-barcoded 5' primer and J-beta primers. One entry per CDR3 protein results from TCRdb running MiXCR on the 5' RACE reads. The sample includes roughly 680,000 distinct CDR3 sequences, roughly 21% of them seen just once.

This chain uses TRBV5-5 with TRBJ2-7, with D hard to call. The TCR comes from a man in his 70s in good health. Sequenced input: blood. The CDR3 DNA reads TGTGCCAGCAGCTTGGATCCATACTACGAGCAGTACTTC. This encodes CASSLDPYYEQYF.